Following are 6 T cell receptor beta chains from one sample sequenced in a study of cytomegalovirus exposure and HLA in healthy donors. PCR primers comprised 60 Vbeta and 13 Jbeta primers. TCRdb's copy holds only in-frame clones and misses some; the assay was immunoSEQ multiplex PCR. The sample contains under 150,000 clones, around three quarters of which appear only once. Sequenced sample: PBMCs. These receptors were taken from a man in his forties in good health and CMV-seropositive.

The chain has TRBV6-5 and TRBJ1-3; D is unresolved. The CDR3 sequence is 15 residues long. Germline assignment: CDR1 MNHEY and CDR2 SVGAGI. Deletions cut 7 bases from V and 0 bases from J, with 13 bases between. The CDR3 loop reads CASKPGVFSGNTIYF. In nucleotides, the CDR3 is TGTGCCAGCAAACCGGGAGTGTTCTCTGGAAACACCATATATTTT.

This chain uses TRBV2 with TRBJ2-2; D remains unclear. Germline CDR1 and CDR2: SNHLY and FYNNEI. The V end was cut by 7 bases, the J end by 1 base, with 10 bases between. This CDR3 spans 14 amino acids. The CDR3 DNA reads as TGTGCCAGCAACCTAGACTTGAACACCGGGGAGCTGTTTTTT. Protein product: CASNLDLNTGELFF.

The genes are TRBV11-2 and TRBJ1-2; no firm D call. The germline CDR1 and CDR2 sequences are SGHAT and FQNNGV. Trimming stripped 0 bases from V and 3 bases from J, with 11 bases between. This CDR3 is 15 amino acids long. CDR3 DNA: TGTGCCAGCAGCTTAGAGGGCCACCGGCACTATGGCTACACCTTC. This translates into CASSLEGHRHYGYTF.

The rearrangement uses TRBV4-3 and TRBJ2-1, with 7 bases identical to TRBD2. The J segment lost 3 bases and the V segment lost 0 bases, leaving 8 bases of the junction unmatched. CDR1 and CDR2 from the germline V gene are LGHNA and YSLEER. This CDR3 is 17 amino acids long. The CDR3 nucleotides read TGCGCCAGCAGCCAAGATCGGGGCGGGGGTGGCTACAATGAGCAGTTCTTC. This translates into CASSQDRGGGGYNEQFF.

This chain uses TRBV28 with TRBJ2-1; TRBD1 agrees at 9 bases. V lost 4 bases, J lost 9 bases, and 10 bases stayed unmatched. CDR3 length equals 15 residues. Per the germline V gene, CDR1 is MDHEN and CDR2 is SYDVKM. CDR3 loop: CASSSSGQGGGEQFF. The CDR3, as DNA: TGTGCCAGCAGTTCGTCGGGACAGGGAGGCGGTGAGCAGTTCTTC.

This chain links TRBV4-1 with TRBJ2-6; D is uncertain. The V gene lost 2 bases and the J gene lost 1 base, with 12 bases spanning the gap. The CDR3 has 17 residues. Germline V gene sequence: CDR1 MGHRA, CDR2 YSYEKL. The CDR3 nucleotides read TGCGCCAGCAGCCAATCAGTGGGCCAGTCTGGGGCCAACGTCCTGACTTTC. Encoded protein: CASSQSVGQSGANVLTF.